This TCR beta chain derives from a study of blood T cells in healthy people across ages. The overall study: About one barcoded beta molecule per two T cells was the capture yield of template switching.

The ends were cut back, 3 bases at V and 2 bases at J, with 16 bases in the middle. This CDR3 has 16 residues. Germline CDR1 and CDR2: SEHNR and FQNEAQ (reference sequence). A second PCR, run for roughly 7 to 11 cycles, used a sample-barcoded 5' primer plus a J-beta primer mix. TCRdb itself ran the 5' RACE reads through MiXCR, one entry per CDR3 protein. The data hold over a million distinct CDR3 sequences, with under 30% observed a single time. This clonotype was observed a few times. Its specificity is unknown. Study outcomes and limitations: Per million T cells, TCR beta diversity dropped about linearly as age rose. The percentage of naive T cells correlated strongly with TCR beta diversity.

These data were also reused for a study on T cells of mothers and their children. Per that paper: Detection of persistent microchimeric T cell clones did not occur.

The chain combines TRBV7-9 with TRBJ2-5, with D perhaps TRBD2 (6 bases). The sample comprised blood. This clonotype was sampled from a girl aged 2-10 years in good health. The CDR3 is CASSFLTGVSQETQYF. The CDR3 DNA reads TGTGCCAGCAGCTTTCTGACGGGAGTGAGTCAAGAGACCCAGTACTTC.